The rows below give T cell receptor beta chains drawn from one sample of a study of blood T cell repertoires in COVID-19. Produced via immunoSEQ multiplex PCR; TCRdb's table is partial and in-frame only. This table holds 350,000 to 450,000 clones, roughly 90% found once. The sample consisted of peripheral blood. These receptors originate from a woman aged 40 to 50 with COVID-19, enrolled during active disease. Both conserved end residues are part of each CDR3. Each record gives: clone size, J gene, V gene, CDR3 protein. Clone size, where shown, is once, few, many, or a class for clones that have expanded.

few TRBJ1-2 TRBV5-1 CASSRGQGANYGYTF
. TRBJ2-1 TRBV28 CASSSGTSKGNEQFF
. TRBJ1-2 TRBV28 CASSSPGRFYGYTF
. TRBJ2-1 TRBV7-2 CASSLVTGTPSYNEQFF
once TRBJ2-3 TRBV9 CASSVIAGHTDTQYF
. TRBJ2-7 TRBV15 CATSREFEGYEQYF
. TRBJ2-3 TRBV10-3 CAISAGGGAGDTQYF
. TRBJ2-1 TRBV7-3 CASSPVAGVEQFF
. TRBJ2-2 TRBV5-1 CASSLESGGYTGELFF
. TRBJ1-4 TRBV3-1/TRBV3-2 CASSHRFLTVNEKLFF
. TRBJ2-1 TRBV12-5 CASGTLQGLGNEQFF
. TRBJ1-3 TRBV7-3 CASSPDSRGNTIYF
. TRBJ1-4 TRBV28 CASGEGFRSISEKLFF
. TRBJ1-1 TRBV25-1 CASSLPGWTEAFF
. TRBJ2-1 TRBV10-3 CAITRTSGIDNEQFF
. TRBJ1-1 TRBV29-1 CSVEEGARTEAFF
. TRBJ1-2 TRBV11-2 CASSLMLATGDSYGYTF
. TRBJ2-5 TRBV5-1 CASSLEAGRETQYF
. TRBJ2-3 TRBV2 CAITVTPGTDTQYF
. TRBJ1-2 TRBV7-8 CASSLGQGLGYTF
. TRBJ2-1 TRBV18 CASSPLPSGRVHEQFF
. TRBJ1-1 TRBV10-3 CAILTDSEAFF
. TRBJ1-4 TRBV5-1 CASSRSSTNEKLFF
once TRBJ1-1 TRBV10-3 CAISEKRPGNTEAFF
few TRBJ1-2 TRBV5-6 CASSQTGGDPYGYTF
. TRBJ1-1 TRBV6-2/TRBV6-3 CASSPTLDRGRMSTEAFF
. TRBJ2-3 TRBV27 CASSLLAASTDTQYF
. TRBJ1-1 TRBV18 CASSPELDNTEAFF
. TRBJ1-1 TRBV11-2 CASSLIANTEAFF
. TRBJ2-1 TRBV9 CASSVVGSSYNEQFF
. TRBJ2-3 TRBV7-8 CASSRSGGADTQYF
once TRBJ2-5 TRBV9 CASSVGSWETQYF
. TRBJ1-6 TRBV4-1 CASSQDGGAGFPSSYNSPLHF
once TRBJ2-1 TRBV7-2 CASRQGTGYNEQFF
. TRBJ2-1 TRBV9 CASSPPSYNEQFF
. TRBJ1-2 TRBV19 CASSVTGGGYYGYTF
. TRBJ1-2 TRBV7-3 CASSPPGGKGYTF
few TRBJ1-1 TRBV4-3 CASSQSRENTEAFF
. TRBJ1-4 TRBV20-1 CSASLRLNEKLFF
. TRBJ2-2 TRBV7-2 CASSLSGGKNTGELFF
. TRBJ2-1 TRBV28 CASRTSGIHNEQFF